This T cell receptor (beta chain) was observed in a study of monozygotic twins with inflammatory bowel disease (dated by TCRdb to between 2018 and 2021). Notes on the research overall: The complete study included approximately 28 monozygotic twin pairs: 19 IBD-discordant Danish pairs and nine German pairs, of which four were IBD-concordant and five were IBD-discordant. Each individual had, on average, about 151 000 unique TCRalpha sequences and 181 000 unique TCRbeta sequences available for analysis. Within discordant pairs, disease-associated traits were sought mainly by comparing IBD patients with their genetically identical healthy co-twins. The study at large found these results: Compared with healthy twins, IBD patients had fewer clonotypes in common with other individuals, a difference most pronounced in patients showing signs of disease activity. No single strong signal or clonotype linked to IBD turned up in the results, so the idea that one exists was not supported. TCRbeta repertoire diversity, by inverse Simpson index, was decreased in IBD patients compared with their healthy co-twins. Background noise and inter-individual variability may have been introduced into the repertoires by the differing immunosuppressive treatments among patients. No difference in repertoire similarity was observed between concordant and discordant twins, possibly owing to limited statistical power. Different T cell subtypes could not be distinguished in the analysis.

From each donor, a 2.5 ml peripheral blood sample was drawn into PAXgene tubes and stored at -80 degrees C. Without any T cell sorting, total RNA was extracted from whole blood using the PAXgene blood miRNA kit on an automated QIAcube. Peripheral blood from monozygotic twin pairs concordant or discordant for inflammatory bowel disease was subjected to deep TCRalpha and TCRbeta repertoire profiling with unique molecular barcoding. For every twin pair, smoking habits were documented, and each individual was categorised as a current, former or never smoker. Note on this clonotype: Its antigen is still unknown.

Library generation was performed with 5' RACE. Preparation of each TCR library used around 3.5 ug of total RNA. For each sample, cDNA was synthesized in eight separate reactions using SMARTScribe reverse transcriptase. During cDNA synthesis, unique molecular identifiers containing a 6-nucleotide sample barcode were introduced by template switching. Two nested PCRs of approximately 16 and 10 cycles amplified the TCRalpha and TCRbeta cDNA, and bead purification followed each PCR. Before amplification, the cDNA was treated with uracil DNA-glycosylase and purified using the QIAquick PCR purification kit. The second PCR added Illumina TruSeq-compatible adapters along with sample-specific barcodes. TapeStation and Qubit were used to check library quality and concentration, and roughly 5 ng of each library went into the pool. The pooled libraries were sequenced with 2 x 100 bp reads and custom sequencing primers on an Illumina HiSeq2500 single-index Rapid Run. In the authors' own workflow: MiGEC version 1.2.6 was used for UMI-based consensus assembly to correct PCR and sequencing errors. V(D)J alignment, clonotype assembly and CDR3 extraction were performed with MiXCR version 2.1.1. Gene usage, clonotype sharing and MAIT/NKT TCR abundance were normalised by analysing the top 1000, 10 000 and 20 000 clonotypes per sample. Diversity was computed as the inverse Simpson index with the vegan R package after downsampling to 27 000 UMIs. Statistical testing used paired Mann-Whitney U tests on the discordant twin pairs and applied Benjamini-Hochberg correction for multiple testing. Each entry corresponds to one CDR3 protein sequence from reads that TCRdb reprocessed, and DNA is not given. These V and J calls rely on TCRdb rather than the paper's analysis. The sample's records list roughly 300,000 distinct CDR3 sequences. Jointly, the top ten make up approximately 5.9% of the sample.

Spanning cysteine to phenylalanine, the CDR3 consists of 14 amino acids. DNA was not recorded. Via the germline V gene, CDR1 is SQVTM and CDR2 ANQGSEA. Sequencing was carried out using blood. This clonotype was obtained from a human donor with ulcerative colitis or Crohn's disease, or a healthy co-twin of an affected twin (not recorded which). This chain joins TRBV29-1 to TRBJ2-4; TCRdb's assignment of TRBD1 cannot be checked, as there is no DNA. The CDR3 sequence is CSPKGGEGVDIQYF.